The T cell receptor beta chain under discussion was sequenced for a study of shared clonotypes between healthy human individuals. Overall study findings and caveats: The authors sampled blood alone, and tissue repertoires likely differ. Researchers found naive subsets generally carried larger estimated richness than memory subsets.

Naivety among CD8 cells was defined by CD45RO negativity and positive CCR7 selection, thereby excluding terminally differentiated effector memory CD45RA+ cells. Germline CDR1 SGHDN, CDR2 FVKESK. Trimming took off 4 bases at V and 2 bases at J, with 15 bases between the two ends. The CDR3 has 15 amino acids. Sequenced by immunoSEQ multiplex PCR; TCRdb stores in-frame clones only, minus some. The repertoire includes hundreds of thousands of clones, 90% to 95% of them detected once, and under 30% sits in the top ten. Remarks on this clone: The antigen remains undetermined.

The sample consisted of naive CD8+ T cells sorted from blood. The gene calls are TRBV14 and TRBJ2-7, with D unresolved. The receptor was isolated from a man younger than 45 in good health. CDR3 loop: CASSRTQLFTYEQYF. CDR3 nucleotide sequence: TGTGCCAGCAGCCGAACACAGCTATTTACCTACGAGCAGTACTTC.